Shown below are 25 T cell receptor beta chains from a single sample sequenced in a study of CD8+ T cells in alopecia areata (dated by TCRdb to between 2018 and 2020). The treatment or condition label, read with the paper, signifies: oral pan-JAK inhibitor, 5-10 mg twice daily. Library creation used the immunoSEQ multiplex PCR assay. RNA was extracted from all samples and reverse transcribed into cDNA, which served as template for TCR sequencing. As stored in TCRdb, this immuneACCESS dataset retains in-frame rearrangements with V and J assigned. A fraction of the clones does not appear; measured against another copy, unresolved V genes explain less than half of the discrepancy, and the remainder lacks a known reason. Present in this sample are about 200,000 clones, about two fifths of which were seen just once. In total, the top ten clones hold 0.4% to 0.55% of the sample. The sequences come from CD4+ T cells sorted from blood, collected at approximately week 30, from a patient treated with tofacitinib. The receptors were gathered from a human donor with alopecia areata.

The chain employs TRBV29-1 and TRBJ2-7; D gene ambiguous. Germline V gene sequence: CDR1 SQVTM, CDR2 ANQGSEA. V shed 6 bases and J shed 3 bases, with 15 bases lying between them. The CDR3 is 13 amino acids. The CDR3 DNA reads TGCAGCGTCACCGCTAACAGCTTCTACGAGCAGTACTTC. It translates to CSVTANSFYEQYF.

Only a few counts were recorded for this clone. This rearrangement joins TRBV10-1 to TRBJ2-7; 7 bases are shared with TRBD1. Trimming at V came to 6 bases and at J to 2 bases, leaving 4 bases not matched to a gene. There are 13 residues in the CDR3. Germline-derived CDR1 and CDR2 are WNHNN and SYGVQD (reference sequence). CDR3: CASSPGQTYEQYF. The CDR3 bases are TGCGCCAGCAGCCCGGGACAGACCTACGAGCAGTACTTC.

This clone was counted only a few times. The rearrangement links TRBV5-1 to TRBJ2-4, with D unclear. V was shortened by 4 bases and J by 5 bases, with 16 bases between the two germline ends. CDR3 length equals 15 residues. The germline V gene encodes CDR1 SGHRS and CDR2 YFSETQ. The CDR3 is CASSPHIGSENIQYF. In DNA, the CDR3 is TGCGCCAGCAGCCCCCACATAGGAAGCGAAAACATTCAGTACTTC.

The chain carries TRBV29-1 and TRBJ1-1; D is unresolved. Germline-derived CDR1 and CDR2 are SQVTM and ANQGSEA. Trimming took off 4 bases at V and 4 bases at J, with 4 bases between the two ends. The CDR3 runs to 10 residues. This chain's CDR3 is CSVVATEAFF. As DNA, the CDR3 is TGCAGCGTTGTTGCCACTGAAGCTTTCTTT. The full variable domain, with the rest looked up from reference TRBV29-1 and TRBJ1-1, is SAVISQKPSRDICQRGTSLTIQCQVDSQVTMMFWYRQQPGQSLTLIATANQGSEATYESGFVIDKFPISRPNLTFSTLTVSNMSPEDSSIYLCSVVATEAFFGQGTRLTVV.

This clone was recorded at least ten times. V and J are TRBV10-3 and TRBJ2-7, with TRBD2 identical over 14 bases. V dropped 6 bases and J dropped 2; count of bases not matched to a gene: 0. Germline assignment: CDR1 ENHRY and CDR2 SYGVKD. The CDR3 is 14 residues long. In nucleotides, the CDR3 is TGTGCCATCAGGACTAGCGGGAGGGCCTACGAGCAGTACTTC. Its protein product is CAIRTSGRAYEQYF.

This clone was found many times. Within the sample, other DNA sequences also encode this same CDR3. The genes are TRBV19 and TRBJ2-3; 10 bases match TRBD2. J gave up 6 bases and V 3 bases, and 0 bases lay outside the gene matches. CDR1 LNHDA and CDR2 SQIVND come from the germline V gene (reference sequence). The CDR3 sequence is 13 residues long. The CDR3 is CASSMGLADTQYF. The CDR3 nucleotides are TGTGCCAGTAGTATGGGACTAGCGGATACGCAGTATTTT.

The V gene is TRBV4-1, the J gene TRBJ1-2; weak D call: TRBD1 (6 bases). The V end lost 4 bases, the J end lost 4 bases, and 16 bases lay between the germline ends. The V gene's germline CDR1 is MGHRA and CDR2 YSYEKL. CDR3 length equals 15 residues. DNA for the CDR3: TGCGCCAGCAGCCGAGACCGGGACAACCGCTATGGCTACACCTTC. It is translated as CASSRDRDNRYGYTF.

The chain employs TRBV18 and TRBJ2-5; no clear D. The ends were cut back, 3 bases at V and 4 bases at J, with 12 bases in the middle. Germline CDR1 and CDR2: KGHSH and LQKENI. This CDR3 has 14 amino acids. CDR3 DNA: TGTGCCAGCTCACCTACGCAGACGGGAGAGACCCAGTACTTC. Protein product: CASSPTQTGETQYF.

The CDR3 region is CASSLSGTGSYNEQFF. In DNA form, the CDR3 reads TGCGCCAGCAGCTTGTCCGGGACAGGCTCCTACAATGAGCAGTTCTTC. V gene TRBV5-1 combines with J gene TRBJ2-1; 8 bases line up with TRBD1. This CDR3 comprises 16 residues. J gave up 0 bases and V 1 base, and 3 bases lay outside the gene matches. Germline V gives CDR1 SGHRS, CDR2 YFSETQ.

The genes are TRBV6-5 and TRBJ2-2; D not certain. There are 16 residues in the CDR3. Germline V lookup: CDR1 MNHEY, CDR2 SVGAGI. V was shortened by 0 bases and J by 4 bases, with 12 bases between the two germline ends. The CDR3 is CASSYSGTLSTGELFF. Here the CDR3 DNA reads TGTGCCAGCAGTTACTCGGGCACCCTCAGCACCGGGGAGCTGTTTTTT.

This clone was seen a few times. The chain recombines TRBV30 with TRBJ2-3; D remains unclear. Germline lookup yields CDR1 GTSNPN and CDR2 SVGIG (reference sequence). The CDR3 loop spans 12 amino acids. Trimming stripped 5 bases from V and 1 base from J, with 7 bases between. CDR3 DNA sequence: TGTGCCTGGGGCGTCGGCACAGATACGCAGTATTTT. The encoded protein is CAWGVGTDTQYF.

The sample holds a few counts of this clone. The V call is TRBV9, the J call TRBJ2-3; D gene uncertain. CDR1 is SGDLS and CDR2 is YYNGEE in the germline V gene. Trimming removed 0 bases at V and 2 bases at J, with 10 bases between. The CDR3 extends over 15 amino acids. CDR3 sequence reads: CASSVEGLPTDTQYF. In DNA, the CDR3 is TGTGCCAGCAGCGTAGAAGGGCTCCCCACAGATACGCAGTATTTT.

The V and J genes are TRBV11-3 and TRBJ2-1; the match to TRBD1 covers 8 bases. CDR3 length: 16 residues. CDR1 is SGHNT, CDR2 YENEEA, per germline. V was clipped by 1 base and J by 4 bases; unmatched bases: 6. This chain's CDR3 is CASSLGGGDRYNEQFF. The CDR3 coding sequence is TGTGCCAGCAGCTTAGGTGGTGGGGACAGGTACAATGAGCAGTTCTTC.

The V gene is TRBV29-1, the J gene TRBJ2-1, with D perhaps TRBD1 or TRBD2 (5 bases each). Trimming shortened V by 5 bases and J by 2 bases, and 19 bases separated the two germline ends. In germline, CDR1 is SQVTM, CDR2 ANQGSEA. The CDR3 extends over 16 amino acids. CDR3 bases: TGCAGCGTTTCCCTACCGGGGCAAGTACCCTACAATGAGCAGTTCTTC. It yields the protein CSVSLPGQVPYNEQFF.

This clone has more than one count but fewer than ten. The chain recombines TRBV19 with TRBJ1-5; the D is unclear. Germline V lookup: CDR1 LNHDA, CDR2 SQIVND (reference sequence). V was pared by 2 bases and J by 3 bases, with 8 bases between. The CDR3 sequence is 14 residues long. The CDR3, as DNA: TGTGCCAGTAGTATAACTAGTAACAATCAGCCCCAGCATTTT. Translating it yields CASSITSNNQPQHF. Variable domain in full (rest from reference TRBV19 and TRBJ1-5): DGGITQSPKYLFRKEGQNVTLSCEQNLNHDAMYWYRQDPGQGLRLIYYSQIVNDFQKGDIAEGYSVSREKKESFPLTVTSAQKNPTAFYLCASSITSNNQPQHFGDGTRLSIL.

This clone was counted between two and nine times. This chain joins TRBV11-2 and TRBJ2-3; D call uncertain. V was shortened by 5 bases and J by 9 bases, with 15 bases between the two germline ends. Germline lookup yields CDR1 SGHAT and CDR2 FQNNGV. This CDR3 is built from 13 residues. The CDR3 reads CASSAPVAATQYF. DNA of the CDR3: TGTGCCAGCAGCGCCCCGGTGGCGGCCACGCAGTATTTT.

The rearrangement uses TRBV30 and TRBJ1-2, with 9 bases matching TRBD1. J gave up 0 bases and V 0 bases, and 2 bases lay outside the gene matches. Germline values: CDR1 GTSNPN, CDR2 SVGIG (reference sequence). CDR3 length equals 15 residues. The chain's CDR3 is CAWSVRDRANYGYTF. The CDR3, as DNA: TGTGCCTGGAGTGTTAGGGACAGGGCTAACTATGGCTACACCTTC.

This clone was detected once. The chain carries TRBV5-1 and TRBJ1-5, with 8 bases matching TRBD1. Per the germline V gene, CDR1 is SGHRS and CDR2 is YFSETQ. The CDR3 extends over 13 amino acids. V lost 5 bases and J lost 3; bases outside the gene matches: 1. The CDR3 DNA reads as TGCGCCAGCAGGACAGGGGACAATCAGCCCCAGCATTTT. This encodes CASRTGDNQPQHF.

This rearrangement joins TRBV4-1 to TRBJ1-1; possibly TRBD1 for D (5 bases). Trimming removed 5 bases at V and 3 bases at J, with 22 bases between. This CDR3 contains 17 residues. The germline CDR1 and CDR2 sequences are MGHRA and YSYEKL. CDR3 amino acids: CASSTHPRRGAYTEAFF. The CDR3 nucleotides read TGCGCCAGCAGCACCCACCCTCGGAGGGGTGCATACACTGAAGCTTTCTTT.

This clone was observed a few times. V is TRBV14 and J is TRBJ2-7; D gene uncertain. Germline loops: CDR1 SGHDN, CDR2 FVKESK. V lost 4 bases to trimming and J lost 2 bases, with 9 bases between them. The CDR3 runs 13 residues. The CDR3 coding sequence is TGTGCCAGCAGCCCCCAGCCCCCCTACGAGCAGTACTTC. This codes for CASSPQPPYEQYF.

V gene TRBV29-1 combines with J gene TRBJ1-2; D uncertain. Trimming took off 6 bases at V and 4 bases at J, with 15 bases between the two ends. This CDR3 contains 13 residues. CDR1 and CDR2 from the germline V gene are SQVTM and ANQGSEA. CDR3 protein: CSVAASGGYGYTF. CDR3 coding DNA: TGCAGCGTGGCAGCCTCGGGTGGCTATGGCTACACCTTC.

The gene calls are TRBV14 and TRBJ1-2, with 8 bases fitting TRBD1. The CDR3 covers 13 residues. The germline CDR1 and CDR2 sequences are SGHDN and FVKESK. V shed 3 bases and J 10 bases; nucleotides not matched to a gene: 7. The CDR3 protein is CASSQGRQGHYTF. The CDR3 DNA sequence: TGTGCCAGCAGCCAGGGTAGACAGGGGCACTACACCTTC.

The rearrangement uses TRBV13 and TRBJ2-1; no clear D gene. Germline values: CDR1 PRHDT, CDR2 FYEKMQ (reference sequence). This CDR3 contains 13 residues. The V gene lost 5 bases and the J gene lost 1 base, with 6 bases spanning the gap. CDR3: CASSGRSYNEQFF. CDR3 bases: TGTGCCAGCAGCGGTCGGTCCTACAATGAGCAGTTCTTC.

The rearrangement uses TRBV29-1 and TRBJ2-2; 11 bases align to TRBD2. The trim removed 6 bases at V and 2 bases at J, leaving 11 bases unmatched. Per germline, CDR1 SQVTM and CDR2 ANQGSEA. CDR3 length equals 17 residues. The CDR3: CSVRSPLAGANTGELFF. CDR3 nucleotide sequence: TGCAGCGTCCGATCACCACTAGCGGGGGCCAACACCGGGGAGCTGTTTTTT.

This clone was picked up one time. The chain carries TRBV6-6 and TRBJ1-2, with D possibly TRBD1 on 5 matching bases. The germline V and J ends were trimmed by 2 bases and 6 bases, with 13 bases remaining between them. This CDR3 is built from 14 residues. Germline-derived CDR1 and CDR2 are MNHNY and SVGAGI (reference sequence). The CDR3 nucleotides read TGTGCCAGCAGTTACGGAAAGGGGACTGATGGCTACACCTTC. Translating gives CASSYGKGTDGYTF.